The present T cell receptor beta chain was sequenced within a study of human T cells and chemical hapten exposure (dated by TCRdb to the early 2020s). Study-level background: Libraries were combined into a pool for sequencing, and differences in TCR yield between samples came mainly from small differences in library volumes within the pool. In alopecia patients, the study followed how the peripheral blood TCR repertoire changed in vivo over primary and secondary sensitization to diphenylcyclopropenone (DPC), a hapten. Both TCR alpha and TCR beta chains were sequenced from each blood RNA sample.

V drops 3 bases and J drops 4 bases, leaving 18 bases in between. The CDR3, cysteine through phenylalanine, is 15 amino acids long. The kept DNA is CDR3 alone, 45 bases in frame from the first base. The germline V gene (reference sequence) supplies CDR1 DFQATT and CDR2 SNEGSKA. Libraries were made using 5' RACE. TCRdb shows the sequencer as Illumina MiSeq. Library preparation attached unique molecular identifiers to individual cDNA molecules for quantitative, reproducible TCR counting. The authors' pipeline ran thus. Samples had a median of roughly 87,000 TCRs, with a range from about 20,000 to 690,600. The Decombinator software suite was used to annotate the V, J and CDR3 of the TCR reads. For the PS versus PT1 abundance plots, all samples were subsampled to the same number of TCRs (28,000). Expanded TCRs were defined as absent before sensitization and observed at least eight times at the 2-week time point. TCRdb trimmed public reads at Q25 via fastp, called clones via MiXCR and kept in-frame beta chains. Identical CDR3 proteins give one entry, which carries the most common genes and DNA. The V and J calls here are based on TCRdb, not the publication. Here the sample has about 81,000 distinct CDR3 sequences; 7.7% occur a single time. The ten largest make up approximately 2.3% of the sample.

This clonotype has ten or more counts. Its target antigen remains unknown. There are no base qualities to consult, and no much larger clone falls within one base. Total RNA was extracted from unfractionated whole blood collected in Tempus Blood RNA tubes. As TCR sequencing controls, five healthy volunteers were used, with blood taken at day 0, 2 weeks and 6 weeks. General conclusions and limits of the study: The number of TCRs above 1 in 1000 frequency did not change with DPC sensitization; there was no evidence of global repertoire structure alterations. After repeated subsampling, the strength of the expansion versus patch-test correlation and the threshold at which it became significant changed.

In this chain, TRBV20-1 is recombined with TRBJ1-1; the D gene is unclear. The clonotype was recovered from a male donor in good health. The CDR3 protein: CSASMSSAGRTEAFF. The DNA reads TGCAGTGCTAGTATGAGTTCCGCAGGACGCACTGAAGCTTTCTTT.